This T cell receptor (beta chain) came from a study of CD8 T cell repertoires and HIV-1 epitope variants. Study-wide background: Separate wells received one of Twenty-five Gag or Nef variant peptides. Control wells had CMV/EBV/flu peptides, negative Ebola AY9, or no peptide. Cultures ran 10 days, with IL-2, IL-7 and IL-15 added on days 3 and 7. 1M T cells were kept uncultured as a baseline.

CDR3 length: 17 residues. Trimming removed 1 base at V and 3 bases at J, with 16 bases between. CDR1 is KGHSH, CDR2 LQKENI, per germline. The protocol was immunoSEQ multiplex PCR, while the TCRdb copy is restricted to in-frame clones and leaves out a portion. Counted here are some 5,400 clones, approximately 65% occurring once; the ten biggest clones make up about 42%. Points on this clone: What it binds is not known.

The chain is built from TRBV18 and TRBJ2-1; D gene ambiguous. The receptor was derived from a male donor with HIV. Sequences were obtained from cultured CD8+ T cells derived from PBMCs. CDR3 in amino acids: CASSPLVVRDDYNEQFF. Here the CDR3 DNA reads TGTGCCAGCTCACCACTCGTAGTCCGAGATGACTACAATGAGCAGTTCTTC.